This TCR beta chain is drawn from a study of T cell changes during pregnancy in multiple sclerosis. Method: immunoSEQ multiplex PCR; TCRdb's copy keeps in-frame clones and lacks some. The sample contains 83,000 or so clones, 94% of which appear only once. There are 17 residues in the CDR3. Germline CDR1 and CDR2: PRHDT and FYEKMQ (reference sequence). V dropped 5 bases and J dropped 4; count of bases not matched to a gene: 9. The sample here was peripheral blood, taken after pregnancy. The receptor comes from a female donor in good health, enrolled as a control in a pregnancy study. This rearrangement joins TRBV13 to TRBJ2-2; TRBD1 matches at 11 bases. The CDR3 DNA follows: TGTGCCAGCAGCCGCGACCGGGGGACAGGGGGCACCGGGGAGCTGTTTTTT. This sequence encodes CASSRDRGTGGTGELFF.